These T cell receptor beta chains were read from a single sample in a study of CD8 T cells in Susac syndrome. One entry per CDR3 protein results from TCRdb running MiXCR on the immunoSEQ multiplex PCR reads. The sample comprises about 180,000 distinct CDR3 sequences, over 90% of which are singletons, and 0.09% to 0.1% rests with the top ten. The sample taken for sequencing was CD4+ T cells from PBMCs. These TCRs come from a human donor with Susac syndrome. The CDR3 runs from the conserved cysteine through the conserved F or W. Fields, in order: J gene, V gene, CDR3 protein.

j_gene: TRBJ1-5; v_gene: TRBV4-1; CDR3aa: CASSQVVRGQPQHF
j_gene: TRBJ1-5; v_gene: TRBV30; CDR3aa: CAWGGSNQPQHF
j_gene: TRBJ1-1; v_gene: TRBV4-1; CDR3aa: CASSRQWGQNTEAFF
j_gene: TRBJ2-7; v_gene: TRBV3-1; CDR3aa: CASSQEIGTSGPAYF
j_gene: TRBJ2-7; v_gene: TRBV2; CDR3aa: CASSEDRDNTYEQYF
j_gene: TRBJ2-2; v_gene: TRBV29-1; CDR3aa: CSVNEGGTGELFF
j_gene: TRBJ2-3; v_gene: TRBV7-2; CDR3aa: CASSTQGAVGTDTQYF
j_gene: TRBJ2-7; v_gene: TRBV28; CDR3aa: CASSAPGHIYEQYF
j_gene: TRBJ2-5; v_gene: TRBV20-1; CDR3aa: CSARAETQYF
j_gene: TRBJ2-5; v_gene: TRBV20-1; CDR3aa: CSALPPRGIETQYF
j_gene: TRBJ1-4; v_gene: TRBV30; CDR3aa: CAWSVWQATNEKLFF
j_gene: TRBJ1-4; v_gene: TRBV29-1; CDR3aa: CSVLQGGEEKLFF
j_gene: TRBJ1-2; v_gene: TRBV5-1; CDR3aa: CASSRAGDNYGYTF
j_gene: TRBJ2-5; v_gene: TRBV28; CDR3aa: CASRDPGQGRQTQYF
j_gene: TRBJ2-3; v_gene: TRBV12-3/TRBV12-4; CDR3aa: CAIRQSGDTQYF
j_gene: TRBJ1-1; v_gene: TRBV5-8; CDR3aa: CASSLQGAGTEAFF
j_gene: TRBJ2-1; v_gene: TRBV24-1; CDR3aa: CATSDSRTSGISYNEQFF
j_gene: TRBJ2-1; v_gene: TRBV5-1; CDR3aa: CASSLVQGGDNEQFF
j_gene: TRBJ1-1; v_gene: TRBV2; CDR3aa: CASIEDSQNTEAFF
j_gene: TRBJ2-1; v_gene: TRBV3-1; CDR3aa: CASSLTSGGQDEQFF
j_gene: TRBJ1-2; v_gene: TRBV12-3/TRBV12-4; CDR3aa: CASSPSDYGYTF
j_gene: TRBJ2-7; v_gene: TRBV28; CDR3aa: CASRPTSGISEQYF
j_gene: TRBJ2-7; v_gene: TRBV15; CDR3aa: CATSTEAGYEQYF
j_gene: TRBJ1-6; v_gene: TRBV30; CDR3aa: CAWSSGTGGSPLHF
j_gene: TRBJ2-7; v_gene: TRBV27; CDR3aa: CASSKDRGIYEQYF
j_gene: TRBJ1-2; v_gene: TRBV12-3/TRBV12-4; CDR3aa: CASTLGRVQGPLNYGYTF
j_gene: TRBJ1-6; v_gene: TRBV6-2/TRBV6-3; CDR3aa: CASRQGSNSPLHF
j_gene: TRBJ1-1; v_gene: TRBV12-3/TRBV12-4; CDR3aa: CASSFSVRGNTEAFF
j_gene: TRBJ1-2; v_gene: TRBV10-3; CDR3aa: CAISESQGMGYGYTF
j_gene: TRBJ2-3; v_gene: TRBV5-1; CDR3aa: CASYKITDTQYF
j_gene: TRBJ2-2; v_gene: TRBV9; CDR3aa: CASSPRLAATNTGELFF
j_gene: TRBJ2-1; v_gene: TRBV7-2; CDR3aa: CASSRQGGNSYNEQFF
j_gene: TRBJ2-4; v_gene: TRBV12-3/TRBV12-4; CDR3aa: CASSRRGAKNIQYF
j_gene: TRBJ1-5; v_gene: TRBV2; CDR3aa: CASSDELREGEPQHF
j_gene: TRBJ1-4; v_gene: TRBV3-1; CDR3aa: CASSQEESTNEKLFF
j_gene: TRBJ1-2; v_gene: TRBV18; CDR3aa: CASSPEIAILTNYGYTF
j_gene: TRBJ1-2; v_gene: TRBV28; CDR3aa: CASSTGGSFFYGYTF
j_gene: TRBJ2-7; v_gene: TRBV20-1; CDR3aa: CSANGRDGSYEQYF
j_gene: TRBJ2-5; v_gene: TRBV20-1; CDR3aa: CSARGGQGTQETQYF
j_gene: TRBJ2-1; v_gene: TRBV29-1; CDR3aa: CSVPPTGAYNEQFF
j_gene: TRBJ1-2; v_gene: TRBV3-1; CDR3aa: CASSQGPLNYGYTF
j_gene: TRBJ1-2; v_gene: TRBV10-3; CDR3aa: CAISGGQNYGYTF
j_gene: TRBJ1-1; v_gene: TRBV10-3; CDR3aa: CAISESTGDTEAFF
j_gene: TRBJ1-2; v_gene: TRBV30; CDR3aa: CAWSVGSLRGYTF
j_gene: TRBJ1-4; v_gene: TRBV5-1; CDR3aa: CASSLELKGEKLFF
j_gene: TRBJ2-1; v_gene: TRBV20-1; CDR3aa: CSAWGLQEQSGQFF
j_gene: TRBJ1-2; v_gene: TRBV7-2; CDR3aa: CASSFPRDSYGYTF
j_gene: TRBJ2-7; v_gene: TRBV29-1; CDR3aa: CSVREGDRGEQYF
j_gene: TRBJ2-7; v_gene: TRBV5-1; CDR3aa: CASSLLQFAYEQYF